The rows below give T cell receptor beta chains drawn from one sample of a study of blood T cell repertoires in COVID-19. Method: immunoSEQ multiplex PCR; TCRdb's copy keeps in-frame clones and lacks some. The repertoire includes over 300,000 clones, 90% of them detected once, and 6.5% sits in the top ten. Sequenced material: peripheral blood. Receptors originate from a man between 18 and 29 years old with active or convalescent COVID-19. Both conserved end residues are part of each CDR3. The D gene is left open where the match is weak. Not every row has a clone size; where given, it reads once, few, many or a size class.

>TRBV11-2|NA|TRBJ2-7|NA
TGTGCCAGCAGCTCCTGGGCCCCAGGGGCATCCTACGAGCAGTACTTC
CASSSWAPGASYEQYF
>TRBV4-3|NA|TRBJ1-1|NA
TGCGCCAGCAGCGTGGGCAGGTGGGCTGAAGCTTTCTTT
CASSVGRWAEAFF
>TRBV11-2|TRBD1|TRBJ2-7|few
TGTGCCAGCAGCAACCCGACAGGGATGAGCGAGCAGTACTTC
CASSNPTGMSEQYF
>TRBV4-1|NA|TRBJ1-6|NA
TGCGCCAGCAGCCAACAGGGGAATTCACCCCTCCACTTT
CASSQQGNSPLHF
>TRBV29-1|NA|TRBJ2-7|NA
TGCAGCGTTGAAGACGTTTCGGCAGGAAGCTCCTACGAGCAGTACTTC
CSVEDVSAGSSYEQYF
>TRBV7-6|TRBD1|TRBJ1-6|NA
TGTGCCAGCAGCTCCGGGACAGATAATTCACCCCTCCACTTT
CASSSGTDNSPLHF
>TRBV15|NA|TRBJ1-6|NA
TGTGCCACCAGCAGAGATCGGGGGTTAGGCTCACCCCTCCACTTT
CATSRDRGLGSPLHF
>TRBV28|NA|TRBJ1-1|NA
TGTGCCAGCAGACAGAACAGGGCCACTGAAGCTTTCTTT
CASRQNRATEAFF
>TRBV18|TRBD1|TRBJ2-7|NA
TGTGCCAGCTCACCGGGACAGGGGATCTACGAGCAGTACTTC
CASSPGQGIYEQYF
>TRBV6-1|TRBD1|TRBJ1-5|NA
TGTGCCAGCAGTGAGAGGGGACAGGGTTGGAATCAGCCCCAGCATTTT
CASSERGQGWNQPQHF
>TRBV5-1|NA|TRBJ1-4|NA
TGCGCCAGCAGCTTGAGGGGAAGTGCTAATGAAAAACTGTTTTTT
CASSLRGSANEKLFF
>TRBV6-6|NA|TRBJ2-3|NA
TGTGCCAGCACCCCCCCGTACGGGACTAGCACAGATACGCAGTATTTT
CASTPPYGTSTDTQYF
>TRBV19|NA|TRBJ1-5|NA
TGTGCCAGTAGTATTTTAGGGGCCGTTGGCAATCAGCCCCAGCATTTT
CASSILGAVGNQPQHF
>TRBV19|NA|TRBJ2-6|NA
TGTGCCAGTAGTTCACATGAAGCTGGGGCCAACGTCCTGACTTTC
CASSSHEAGANVLTF
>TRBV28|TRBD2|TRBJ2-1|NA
TGTGCCAGCAGTCGCATTAGCGGGGGCAGGAATGAGCAGTTCTTC
CASSRISGGRNEQFF
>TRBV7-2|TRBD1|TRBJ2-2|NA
TGTGCCAGCAGCTTGGACAGGGGGACCGGGGAGCTGTTTTTT
CASSLDRGTGELFF
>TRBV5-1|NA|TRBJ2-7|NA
TGCGCCAGCAGCTTGGACGTCAGGGGAATCGGGTACGAGCAGTACTTC
CASSLDVRGIGYEQYF
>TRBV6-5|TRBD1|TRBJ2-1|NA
TGTGCCAGCGCGATGGACAGGGTTGAAAATGAGCAGTTCTTC
CASAMDRVENEQFF
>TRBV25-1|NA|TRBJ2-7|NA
TGTGCCAGCAGTGCGAGCTACGAGCAGTACTTC
CASSASYEQYF
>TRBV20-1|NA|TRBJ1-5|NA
TGCAGTGCTAGTCTCCGTTCCCACAGAAACAATCAGCCCCAGCATTTT
CSASLRSHRNNQPQHF
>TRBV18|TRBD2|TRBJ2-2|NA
TGTGCCAGCTCTCGAAAGGGACTAGCGGACACCGGGGAGCTGTTTTTT
CASSRKGLADTGELFF
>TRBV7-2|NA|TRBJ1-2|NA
TGTGCCAGCAGCTTAGGCAGTTCTAACTATGGCTACACCTTC
CASSLGSSNYGYTF
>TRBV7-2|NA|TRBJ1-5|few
TGTGCCAGCAGCTTCCGAAGCTCTCAGCCCCAGCATTTT
CASSFRSSQPQHF
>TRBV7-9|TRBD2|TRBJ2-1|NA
TGTGCCAGCAGCTTAGTCGGCGGGGGGGTTGGTAATGAGCAGTTCTTC
CASSLVGGGVGNEQFF
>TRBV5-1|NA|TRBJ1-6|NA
TGCGCCAGCAGCACAGAGGGGATCGGGGGTTATTCACCCCTCCACTTT
CASSTEGIGGYSPLHF
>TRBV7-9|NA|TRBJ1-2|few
TGTGCCAGCAGCCGGACAGACCCGTATGGCTACACCTTC
CASSRTDPYGYTF
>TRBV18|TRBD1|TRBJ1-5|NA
TGTGCCAGCTCACTACGGGGACAGGGCGGGAATCAGCCCCAGCATTTT
CASSLRGQGGNQPQHF
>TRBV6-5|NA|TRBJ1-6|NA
TGTGCCAGCGTCCGGGGGAGGAATTCACCCCTCCACTTT
CASVRGRNSPLHF
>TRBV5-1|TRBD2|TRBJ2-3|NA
TGCGCCAGCAGCTTTTTGACTAGCGGCACAGATACGCAGTATTTT
CASSFLTSGTDTQYF
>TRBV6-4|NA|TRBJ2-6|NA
TGTGCCAGCAGTGACTCGCCAGGATCTGGGGCCAACGTGCTGACTTTC
CASSDSPGSGANVLTF
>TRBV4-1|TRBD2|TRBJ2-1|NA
TGCGCCAGCAGCCAAGATGATGGACTAGCACTTGTCGATGAGCAGTTCTTC
CASSQDDGLALVDEQFF
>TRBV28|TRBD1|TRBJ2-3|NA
TGTGCCAGCAGTCCCAGGGGGCTCGGCACAGATACGCAGTATTTT
CASSPRGLGTDTQYF
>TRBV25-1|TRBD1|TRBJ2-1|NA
TGTGCCAGCAGCGCCGGGACAGGGCTCTACAATGAGCAGTTCTTC
CASSAGTGLYNEQFF
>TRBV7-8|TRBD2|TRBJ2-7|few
TGTGCCAGCAGCCGGACTAGCGGCGAGCAGTACTTC
CASSRTSGEQYF
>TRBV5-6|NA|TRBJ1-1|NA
TGTGCCAGCAGCTTGGTCCAGGCAGTGAACACTGAAGCTTTCTTT
CASSLVQAVNTEAFF
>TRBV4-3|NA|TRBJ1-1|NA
TGCGCCAGCAGCCAAGACGGACAGAGTGAAGCTTTCTTT
CASSQDGQSEAFF
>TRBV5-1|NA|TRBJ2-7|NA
TGCGCCAGCAGCTTGGCCGGGACTCGCCTCGAGGGCGAGCAGTACTTC
CASSLAGTRLEGEQYF
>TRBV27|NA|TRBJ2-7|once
TGTGCCAGCCGTAGTCATGCCTCCTACGAGCAGTACTTC
CASRSHASYEQYF
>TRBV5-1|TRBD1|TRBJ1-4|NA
TGCGCCAGCAGCTCTGGACAGGGGGCTGCAACTAATGAAAAACTGTTTTTT
CASSSGQGAATNEKLFF
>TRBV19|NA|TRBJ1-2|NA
TGTGCCAGTACCATAGGAGGGAGCGGCTACACCTTC
CASTIGGSGYTF
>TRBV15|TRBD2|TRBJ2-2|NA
TGTGCCACCAGCAGAGGTCTAGCTAGCGGGAGTTCCGGGGAGCTGTTTTTT
CATSRGLASGSSGELFF
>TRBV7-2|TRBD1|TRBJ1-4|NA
TGTGCCAGCAGCTTACGAGGAGGGGGCGGGCAAAAACTGTTTTTT
CASSLRGGGGQKLFF
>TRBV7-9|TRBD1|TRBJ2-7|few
TGTGCCAGCAGCCCCGGACAGGAGCCCTACGAGCAGTACTTC
CASSPGQEPYEQYF
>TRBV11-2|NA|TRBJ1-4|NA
TGTGCCAGCAGCTCTACGTTGGCTAATGAAAAACTGTTTTTT
CASSSTLANEKLFF
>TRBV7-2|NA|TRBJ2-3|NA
TGTGCCAGCAGCCTAAAGCGGGCGAGGGGTACAGATACGCAGTATTTT
CASSLKRARGTDTQYF
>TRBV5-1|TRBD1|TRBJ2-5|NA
TGCGCCAGCAGCTTGGGACAGGGGAACACAGAGACCCAGTACTTC
CASSLGQGNTETQYF
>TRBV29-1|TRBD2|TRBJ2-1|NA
TGCAGCGGTATGGGACTAGCGGGCAATGAGCAGTTCTTC
CSGMGLAGNEQFF
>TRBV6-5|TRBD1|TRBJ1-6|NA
TGTGCCAGCAGTAGGGACAGGCGGGAGTATTCACCCCTCCACTTT
CASSRDRREYSPLHF
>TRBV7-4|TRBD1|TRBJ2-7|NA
TGTGCCAGCAGATCCAGGGGGCCGGGCTCCTACGAGCAGTACTTC
CASRSRGPGSYEQYF
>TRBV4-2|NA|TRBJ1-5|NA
TGTGCCAGCAGCCAAGAGGGGGCGAGCAATCAGCCCCAGCATTTT
CASSQEGASNQPQHF
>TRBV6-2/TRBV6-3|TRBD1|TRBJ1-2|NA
TGTGCCAGCAGCCGAGGGACAGGACATGGCTACACCTTC
CASSRGTGHGYTF
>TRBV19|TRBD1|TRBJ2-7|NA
TGTGCCAGTAGTAGACAGGGTTACGAGCAGTACTTC
CASSRQGYEQYF
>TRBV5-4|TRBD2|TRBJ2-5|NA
TGTGCCAGCAGGCCCGGGGGGGGAAACCAAGAGACCCAGTACTTC
CASRPGGGNQETQYF
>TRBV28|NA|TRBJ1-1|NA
TGTGCCAGCAGGTATTCCGACACGGTGAACACTGAAGCTTTCTTT
CASRYSDTVNTEAFF
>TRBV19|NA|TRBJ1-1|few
TGTGCCAGTAATCCCCTAGCGGGAACGAACACTGAAGCTTTCTTT
CASNPLAGTNTEAFF
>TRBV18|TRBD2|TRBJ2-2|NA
TGTGCCAGCTCACTCGGACTAGCGGGGGGCTCGGACACCGGGGAGCTGTTTTTT
CASSLGLAGGSDTGELFF